These T cell receptor beta chains were read from a single sample in a study of siplizumab effects on memory and regulatory T cells. The protocol was immunoSEQ multiplex PCR, while the TCRdb copy is restricted to in-frame clones and leaves out a portion. Among about 70,000 clones listed, about 90% were seen once. Sequencing used Tregs sorted from blood. These receptors were obtained from a human donor in good health. The CDR3 runs from the conserved cysteine through the conserved F or W. A D gene is named only where the DNA matches it firmly. Only some rows state a clone size, as once, few, many or a class for expanded clones.

V gene	D gene	J gene	clone size	CDR3 DNA	CDR3 protein
TRBV28	TRBD2	TRBJ2-1	-	TGTGCCAGCAGTTCGCCCCGCGCTAGCGGGAAGTACAATGAGCAGTTCTTC	CASSSPRASGKYNEQFF
TRBV15	TRBD2	TRBJ2-3	-	TGTGCCACCAGCAGAGATCTCCTAGCGGGTGAGAATACGCAGTATTTT	CATSRDLLAGENTQYF
TRBV27	TRBD2	TRBJ2-7	-	TGTGCCAGCAGGTTTCGGGGGGTCGCATCGGCGCAGTACTTC	CASRFRGVASAQYF
TRBV5-8	-	TRBJ1-1	-	TGTGCCAGCAGCTTGGCCGGTCCGGCAGGGGTGAGCACTGAAGCTTTCTTT	CASSLAGPAGVSTEAFF
TRBV6-1	-	TRBJ2-4	medium-sized	TGTGCCAGCAGTGAACTAGCGGGCTCAGTCCAGGGGGGGAACATTCAGTACTTC	CASSELAGSVQGGNIQYF
TRBV10-3	TRBD2	TRBJ2-7	-	TGTGCCATCAGTGAGGGACTAGCGGGAGACTACGAGCAGTACTTC	CAISEGLAGDYEQYF
TRBV27	TRBD1	TRBJ1-2	-	TGTGCCAGCAGTTCTCTTTGGACAGGGGCGCTTTATGGCTACACCTTC	CASSSLWTGALYGYTF
TRBV25-1	-	TRBJ2-7	once	TGTGCCAGCAGTGATCCGGGCTCCTACGAGCAGTACTTC	CASSDPGSYEQYF
TRBV5-6	-	TRBJ2-1	-	TGTGCCAGCAGCTTGGCCGGGGGACTCCACCGAGAGCAGTTCTTC	CASSLAGGLHREQFF
TRBV28	-	TRBJ2-7	-	TGTGCCAGCAGTCGAACAGGGTCCTACGAGCAGTACTTC	CASSRTGSYEQYF
TRBV19	TRBD1	TRBJ1-5	-	TGTGCCAGTAGTTGGGACAGGCCCCAGCCCCAGCATTTT	CASSWDRPQPQHF
TRBV5-1	TRBD1	TRBJ2-2	-	TGCGCCAGCAGCCCCCGGGACAGGGGGCCTGGGGAGCTGTTTTTT	CASSPRDRGPGELFF
TRBV29-1	-	TRBJ2-3	-	TGCAGCGTTGAAGAGTACAGGACTACCACAGATACGCAGTATTTT	CSVEEYRTTTDTQYF
TRBV12-5	-	TRBJ2-7	few	TGTGCTAGTGGTTTGGTCTACCCGCAGTACTTC	CASGLVYPQYF
TRBV10-2	TRBD1	TRBJ1-4	-	TGCGCCAGCAGTGAGTGGCAGGGGGCATACATCGGTGAAAAACTGTTTTTT	CASSEWQGAYIGEKLFF
TRBV9	-	TRBJ1-1	-	TGTGCCAGCAGCTCGAGGACCTCAGCGGGCACTGAAGCTTTCTTT	CASSSRTSAGTEAFF
TRBV7-9	-	TRBJ2-5	-	TGTGCCAGCAGCCCCGACCGAGGAACCCAGTACTTC	CASSPDRGTQYF
TRBV19	-	TRBJ2-2	-	TGTGCCAGTAGTATGGGGGGCGGACTAGACACCGGGGAGCTGTTTTTT	CASSMGGGLDTGELFF